The TCR beta chain described here comes from a study of shared clonotypes between healthy human individuals. Regarding this clone: Its antigen is not known.

Assay used: immunoSEQ multiplex PCR; TCRdb lists only in-frame clones, some missing. The table includes more than 1 million clones, around 78% detected once. The V gene lost 10 bases and the J gene lost 1 base, with 16 bases spanning the gap. Germline V CDR1 and CDR2: MNHNS, SASEGT. The CDR3 has 14 residues. General study findings and limits: The naive CD4 repertoires of a handful of donors were compared, and roughly 5.1% of clonotypes were shared. Rarefaction gave evidence that sorted-subset sequencing remained incomplete despite large depth.

Sequenced material: memory CD4+ T cells from PBMCs. The subset was: CD45RA-negative fraction. The receptor's source is a man between 18 and 29 years old in good health. Some clones in this sample may be carry-over from other donors' samples. The chain employs TRBV6-1 and TRBJ1-1; TRBD1 is a possible D gene (5 bases). As DNA, the CDR3 is TGTGCCACCTCTGCCGGGACTCCGAACACTGAAGCTTTCTTT. Translated, it gives CATSAGTPNTEAFF.